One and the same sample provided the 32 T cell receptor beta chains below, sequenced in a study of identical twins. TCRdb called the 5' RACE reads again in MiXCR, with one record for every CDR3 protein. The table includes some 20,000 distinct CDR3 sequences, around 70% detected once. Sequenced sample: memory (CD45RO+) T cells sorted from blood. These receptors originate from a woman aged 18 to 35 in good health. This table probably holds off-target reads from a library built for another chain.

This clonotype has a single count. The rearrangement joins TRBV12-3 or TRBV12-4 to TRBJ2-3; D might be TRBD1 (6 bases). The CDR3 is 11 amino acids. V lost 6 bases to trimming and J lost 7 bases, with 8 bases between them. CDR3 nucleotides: TGTGCCAGCAGCAGGGGAAATACGCAGTATTTT. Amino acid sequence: CASSRGNTQYF.

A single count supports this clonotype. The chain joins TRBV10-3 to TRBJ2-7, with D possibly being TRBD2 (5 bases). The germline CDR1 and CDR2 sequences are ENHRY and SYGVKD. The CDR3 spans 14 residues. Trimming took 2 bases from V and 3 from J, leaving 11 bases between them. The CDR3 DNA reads TGTGCCATCAGTGAGGAAGCGGCGAACTACGAGCAGTACTTC. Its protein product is CAISEEAANYEQYF.

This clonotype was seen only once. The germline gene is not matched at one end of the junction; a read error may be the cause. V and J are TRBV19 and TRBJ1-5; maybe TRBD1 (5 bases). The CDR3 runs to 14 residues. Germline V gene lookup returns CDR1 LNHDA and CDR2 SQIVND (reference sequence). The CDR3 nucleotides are TGTGCCACCCACTCCACAGGACGAGATCAACCCCAGCATTTT. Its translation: CATHSTGRDQPQHF.

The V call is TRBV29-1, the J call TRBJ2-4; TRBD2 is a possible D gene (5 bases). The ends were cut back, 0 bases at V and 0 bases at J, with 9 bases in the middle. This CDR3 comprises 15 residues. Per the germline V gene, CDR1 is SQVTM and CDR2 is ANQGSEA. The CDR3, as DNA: TGCAGCGTTGAAGATCGGGGAATAGCCAAAAACATTCAGTACTTC. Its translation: CSVEDRGIAKNIQYF.

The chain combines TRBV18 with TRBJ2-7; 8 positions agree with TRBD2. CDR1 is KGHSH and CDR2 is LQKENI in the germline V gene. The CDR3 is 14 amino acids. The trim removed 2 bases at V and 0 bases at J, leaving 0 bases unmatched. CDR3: CASSPGTSSYEQYF. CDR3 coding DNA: TGTGCCAGCTCACCAGGGACTAGCTCCTACGAGCAGTACTTC.

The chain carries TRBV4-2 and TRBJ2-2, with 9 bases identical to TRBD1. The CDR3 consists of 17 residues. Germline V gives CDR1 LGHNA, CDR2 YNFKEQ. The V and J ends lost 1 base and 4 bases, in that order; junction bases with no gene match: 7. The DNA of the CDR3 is TGTGCCAGCAGCCAAGGGGTTGGGACAGGGTCCACCGGGGAGCTGTTTTTT. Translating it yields CASSQGVGTGSTGELFF.

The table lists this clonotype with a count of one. CDR3 region: CSATTSGEIDTQYF. The CDR3 DNA follows: TGCAGTGCTACGACTAGCGGGGAAATTGATACGCAGTATTTT. The chain has TRBV20-1 and TRBJ2-3, with 11 positions matching TRBD2. V lost 4 bases and J lost 6; bases outside the gene matches: 6. The CDR3 consists of 14 residues. Germline V gene data show CDR1 as DFQATT and CDR2 as SNEGSKA (reference sequence).

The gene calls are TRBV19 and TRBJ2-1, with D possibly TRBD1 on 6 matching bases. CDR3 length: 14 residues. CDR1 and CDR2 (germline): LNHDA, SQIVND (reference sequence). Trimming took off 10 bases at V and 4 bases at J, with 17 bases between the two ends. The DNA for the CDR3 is TGTGCCACCAGGGGCCTACCCCTTTACAATGAGCAGTTCTTC. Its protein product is CATRGLPLYNEQFF.

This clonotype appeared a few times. In nucleotides, the CDR3 is TGTGCCACCAGTGCTGGGCCGCAAGAGACCCAGTACTTC. This codes for CATSAGPQETQYF. The chain links TRBV24-1 to TRBJ2-5; D is undetermined. This CDR3 region has 13 residues. V was shortened by 5 bases and J by 2 bases, with 8 bases between the two germline ends. CDR1 KGHDR and CDR2 SFDVKD come from the germline V gene.

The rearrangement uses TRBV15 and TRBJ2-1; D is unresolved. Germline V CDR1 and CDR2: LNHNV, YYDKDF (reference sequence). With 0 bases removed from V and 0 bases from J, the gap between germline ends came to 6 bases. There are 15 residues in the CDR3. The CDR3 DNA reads TGTGCCACCAGCAGAGAACTTTACTCCTACAATGAGCAGTTCTTC. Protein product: CATSRELYSYNEQFF.

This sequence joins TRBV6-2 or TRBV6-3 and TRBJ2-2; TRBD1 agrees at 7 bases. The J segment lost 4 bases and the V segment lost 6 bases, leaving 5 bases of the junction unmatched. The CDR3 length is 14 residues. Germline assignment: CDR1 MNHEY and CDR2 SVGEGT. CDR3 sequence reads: CASSDRAITGELFF. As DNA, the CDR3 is TGTGCCAGCAGCGACAGGGCGATCACCGGGGAGCTGTTTTTT.

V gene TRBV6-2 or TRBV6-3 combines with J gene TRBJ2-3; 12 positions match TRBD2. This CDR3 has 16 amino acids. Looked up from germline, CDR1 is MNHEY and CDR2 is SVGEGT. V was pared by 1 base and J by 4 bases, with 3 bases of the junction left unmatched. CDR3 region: CASSYWTSGISDTQYF. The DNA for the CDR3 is TGTGCCAGCAGTTACTGGACTAGCGGGATTTCAGATACGCAGTATTTT.

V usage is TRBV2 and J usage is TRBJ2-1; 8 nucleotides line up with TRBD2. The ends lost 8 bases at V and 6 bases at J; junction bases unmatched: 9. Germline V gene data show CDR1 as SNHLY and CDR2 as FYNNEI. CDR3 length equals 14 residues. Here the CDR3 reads CASSGTSRFNEQFF. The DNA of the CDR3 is TGTGCCAGCTCCGGGACTAGTCGATTCAATGAGCAGTTCTTC.

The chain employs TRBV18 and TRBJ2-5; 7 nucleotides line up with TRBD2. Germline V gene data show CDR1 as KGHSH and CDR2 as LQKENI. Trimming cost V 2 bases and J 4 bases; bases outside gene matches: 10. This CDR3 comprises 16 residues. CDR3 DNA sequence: TGTGCCAGCTCACCAGAGGCTAGCGGTTACATAGAGACCCAGTACTTC. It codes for CASSPEASGYIETQYF.

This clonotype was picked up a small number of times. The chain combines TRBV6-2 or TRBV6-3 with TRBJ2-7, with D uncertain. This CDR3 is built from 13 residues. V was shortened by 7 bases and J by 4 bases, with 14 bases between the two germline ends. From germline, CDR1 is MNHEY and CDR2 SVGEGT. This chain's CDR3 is CASIRDKPYEQYF. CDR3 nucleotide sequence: TGTGCCAGCATCCGAGACAAGCCGTACGAGCAGTACTTC.

In nucleotides, the CDR3 is TGTGCCAGCAGGTTCGTAATGAACACTGAAGCTTTCTTT. Its protein is CASRFVMNTEAFF. V gene TRBV6-1 combines with J gene TRBJ1-1; no definite D call. V was shortened by 6 bases and J by 0 bases, with 8 bases between the two germline ends. In germline, CDR1 is MNHNS, CDR2 SASEGT. The CDR3 runs to 13 residues.

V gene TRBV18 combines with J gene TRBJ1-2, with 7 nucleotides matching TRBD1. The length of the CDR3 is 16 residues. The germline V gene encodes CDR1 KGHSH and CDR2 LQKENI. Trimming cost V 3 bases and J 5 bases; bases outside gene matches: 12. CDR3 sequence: CASSPPLDRSSYGYTF. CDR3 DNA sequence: TGTGCCAGCTCACCGCCCCTGGACAGGAGCTCATATGGCTACACCTTC.

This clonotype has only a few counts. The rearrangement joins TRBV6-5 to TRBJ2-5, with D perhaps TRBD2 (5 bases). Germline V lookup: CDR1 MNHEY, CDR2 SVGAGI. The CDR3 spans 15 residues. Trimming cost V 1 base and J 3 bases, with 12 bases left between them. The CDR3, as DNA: TGTGCCAGCAGTTACTTCGGCGTCGGGGAAGAGACCCAGTACTTC. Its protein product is CASSYFGVGEETQYF.

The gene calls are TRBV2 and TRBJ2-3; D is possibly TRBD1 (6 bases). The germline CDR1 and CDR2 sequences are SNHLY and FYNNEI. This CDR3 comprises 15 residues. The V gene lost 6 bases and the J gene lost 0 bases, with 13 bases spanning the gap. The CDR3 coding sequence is TGTGCCAGCAGAATACAGGGAACTAGCACAGATACGCAGTATTTT. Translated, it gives CASRIQGTSTDTQYF.

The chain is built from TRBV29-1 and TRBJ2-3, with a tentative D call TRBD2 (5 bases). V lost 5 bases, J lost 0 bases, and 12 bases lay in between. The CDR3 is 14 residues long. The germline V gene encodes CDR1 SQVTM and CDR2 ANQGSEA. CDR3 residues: CSVKGGLSTDTQYF. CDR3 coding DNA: TGCAGCGTTAAAGGCGGGCTTAGCACAGATACGCAGTATTTT.

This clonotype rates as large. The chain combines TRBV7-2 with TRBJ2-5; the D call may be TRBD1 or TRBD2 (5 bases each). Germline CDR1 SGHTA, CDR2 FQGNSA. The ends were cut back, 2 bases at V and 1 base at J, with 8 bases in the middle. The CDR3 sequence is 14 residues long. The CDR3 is CASSLMGTQETQYF. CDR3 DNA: TGTGCCAGCAGCTTAATGGGGACCCAAGAGACCCAGTACTTC.

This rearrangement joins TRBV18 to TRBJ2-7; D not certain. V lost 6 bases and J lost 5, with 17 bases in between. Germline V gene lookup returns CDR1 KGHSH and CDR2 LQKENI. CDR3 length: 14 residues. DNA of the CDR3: TGTGCCAGCTCCCGGGTTTTCTCCTCAGACGAGCAGTACTTC. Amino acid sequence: CASSRVFSSDEQYF.

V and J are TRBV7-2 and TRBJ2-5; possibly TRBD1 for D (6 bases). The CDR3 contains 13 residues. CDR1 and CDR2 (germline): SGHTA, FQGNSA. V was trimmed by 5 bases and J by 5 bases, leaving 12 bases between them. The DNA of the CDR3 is TGTGCCAGCAGCAATACAGGGTTTGAGACCCAGTACTTC. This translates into CASSNTGFETQYF.

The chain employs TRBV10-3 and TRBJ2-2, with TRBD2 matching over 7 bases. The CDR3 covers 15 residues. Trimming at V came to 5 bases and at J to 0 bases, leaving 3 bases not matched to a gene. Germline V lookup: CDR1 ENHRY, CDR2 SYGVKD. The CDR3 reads CAISPGTTNTGELFF. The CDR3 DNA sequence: TGTGCCATCAGTCCCGGGACTACGAACACCGGGGAGCTGTTTTTT.

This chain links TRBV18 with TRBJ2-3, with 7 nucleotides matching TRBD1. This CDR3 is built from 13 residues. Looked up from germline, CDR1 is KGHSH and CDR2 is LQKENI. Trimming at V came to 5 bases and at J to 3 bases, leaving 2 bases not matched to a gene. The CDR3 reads CASSDRETDTQYF. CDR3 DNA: TGTGCCAGCTCAGACAGGGAGACAGATACGCAGTATTTT.

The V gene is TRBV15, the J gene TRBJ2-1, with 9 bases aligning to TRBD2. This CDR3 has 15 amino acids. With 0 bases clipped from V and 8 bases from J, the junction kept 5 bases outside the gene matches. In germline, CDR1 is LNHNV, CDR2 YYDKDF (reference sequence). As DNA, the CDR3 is TGTGCCACCAGCAGAGATAGCGGGAGACAGTATGAGCAGTTCTTC. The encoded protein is CATSRDSGRQYEQFF.

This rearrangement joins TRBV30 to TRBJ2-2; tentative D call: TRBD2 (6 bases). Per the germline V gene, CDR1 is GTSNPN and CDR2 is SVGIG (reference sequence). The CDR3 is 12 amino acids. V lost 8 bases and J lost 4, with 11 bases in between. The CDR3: CALAGSTGELFF. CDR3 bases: TGTGCCCTCGCGGGGAGCACCGGGGAGCTGTTTTTT. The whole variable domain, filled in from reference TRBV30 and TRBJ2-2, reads SQTIHQWPATLVQPVGSPLSLECTVEGTSNPNLYWYRQAAGRGLQLLFYSVGIGQISSEVPQNLSASRPQDRQFILSSKKLLLSDSGFYLCALAGSTGELFFGEGSRLTVL.

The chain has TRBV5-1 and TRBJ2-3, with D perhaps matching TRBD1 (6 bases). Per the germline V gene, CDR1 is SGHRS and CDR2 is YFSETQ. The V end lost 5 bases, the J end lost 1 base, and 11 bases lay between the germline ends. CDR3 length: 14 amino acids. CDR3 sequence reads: CASRKGGRTDTQYF. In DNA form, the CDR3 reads TGCGCCAGCAGAAAAGGGGGACGCACAGATACGCAGTATTTT.

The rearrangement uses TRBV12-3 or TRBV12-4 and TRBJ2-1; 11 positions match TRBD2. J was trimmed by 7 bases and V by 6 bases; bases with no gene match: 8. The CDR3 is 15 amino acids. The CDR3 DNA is TGTGCCAGCAGGTTTAGCGGGAGGGCCAGGAATGAGCAGTTCTTC. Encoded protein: CASRFSGRARNEQFF.

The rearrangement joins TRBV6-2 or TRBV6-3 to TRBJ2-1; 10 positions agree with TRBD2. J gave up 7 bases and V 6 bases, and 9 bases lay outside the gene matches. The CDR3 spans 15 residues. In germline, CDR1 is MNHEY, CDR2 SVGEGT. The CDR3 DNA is TGTGCCAGCAGCCGCGGACTAGCGGAAAATAATGAGCAGTTCTTC. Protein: CASSRGLAENNEQFF.

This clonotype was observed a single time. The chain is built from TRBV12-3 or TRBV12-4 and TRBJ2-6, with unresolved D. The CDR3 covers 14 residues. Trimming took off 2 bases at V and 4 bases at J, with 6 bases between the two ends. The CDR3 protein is CASSLTSGANVLTF. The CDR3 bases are TGTGCCAGCAGTTTAACATCGGGGGCCAACGTCCTGACTTTC.

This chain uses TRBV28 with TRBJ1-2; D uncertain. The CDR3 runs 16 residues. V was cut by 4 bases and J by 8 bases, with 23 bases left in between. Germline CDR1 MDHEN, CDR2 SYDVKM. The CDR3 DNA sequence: TGTGCCAGCAGTTCCTCCCGGAGGGCCACCTCTAGGGGCTACACCTTC. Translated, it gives CASSSSRRATSRGYTF.